The T cell receptor beta chain described here comes from a study of early T cells in non-severe SARS-CoV-2 infection. Study as a whole: Whole-blood bulk RNA, unsorted, was sequenced, and chains were unpaired. General study findings and limits: The study's VDJdb matching favored anti-spike CD8 responses and missed private and CD4 specificities.

In this sample, this clonotype turned up a few times. Its antigen is unidentified. Unique molecular identifiers were attached to individual cDNA molecules. TCRdb fed the 5' RACE reads into MiXCR, producing one record per CDR3 protein. The sample records tens of thousands of distinct CDR3 sequences, about 11% being singletons. This receptor was obtained from an adult who was a healthcare worker with PCR-confirmed SARS-CoV-2 infection or an uninfected control (not recorded which). Sequenced: whole blood.

The CDR3 bases are TGTGCCAGCAGCCAAGGGGACAACTACAATGAGCAGTTCTTC. Residues: CASSQGDNYNEQFF. The V call is TRBV3-1, the J call TRBJ2-1; tentatively, D is TRBD1 (6 bases). CDR1 and CDR2 (germline): LGHDT, YNNKEL (reference sequence). With 1 base removed from V and 3 bases from J, the gap between germline ends came to 7 bases. The CDR3 has 14 residues.